The 3 T cell receptor beta chains given below trace back to one sample, sequenced in a study of radiotherapy plus CTLA-4 blockade in lung cancer (dated by TCRdb to about 2018). The receptor library was made with the immunoSEQ multiplex PCR assay. The source is immuneACCESS, and TCRdb retained only in-frame sequences with V and J called. Part of the clones is not carried over; for the studies checked, unresolved V genes explain less than half of this, and the remainder is unexplained. This sample is represented by about 57,000 clones; around 80% of them were singletons. The top ten clones comprise roughly 15% of the sample. Sequenced here: peripheral blood, sampled from a patient treated with radiotherapy plus ipilimumab. Receptor source: a human donor with non-small cell lung cancer who had a complete response to radiotherapy plus ipilimumab.

This chain joins TRBV6-6 and TRBJ2-6, with 9 bases identical to TRBD1. V was clipped by 6 bases and J by 1 base; unmatched bases: 4. The CDR3 spans 16 residues. Germline CDR1 reads MNHNY; CDR2 reads SVGAGI (reference sequence). The CDR3 sequence: CASSVTGGSGANVLTF. CDR3 nucleotide sequence: TGTGCCAGCAGCGTGACAGGGGGTTCTGGGGCCAACGTCCTGACTTTC.

A word on this clone: One end of the junction fails to match germline, which may point to a read error. This chain links TRBV18 with TRBJ2-2, with a tentative D call TRBD2 (5 bases). Germline values: CDR1 KGHSH, CDR2 LQKENI. CDR3 size: 15 residues. The DNA for the CDR3 is TGTGCCAGCTCACCGAATTTGGGTGAAACCGGGGAGCTGTTTTTC. It is translated as CASSPNLGETGELFF. Full variable domain (missing parts from reference TRBV18 and TRBJ2-2): NAGVMQNPRHLVRRRGQEARLRCSPMKGHSHVYWYRQLPEEGLKFMVYLQKENIIDESGMPKERFSAEFPKEGPSILRIQQVVRGDSAAYFCASSPNLGETGELFFGEGSRLTVL.

The V call is TRBV6-1, the J call TRBJ1-4, with 10 bases lining up with TRBD1. Germline assignment: CDR1 MNHNS and CDR2 SASEGT. V lost 4 bases to trimming and J lost 3 bases; unmatched junction nucleotides: 8. The CDR3 length is 17 residues. The CDR3 region has the DNA TGTGCCAGCAGTGCCATCGACAGGGGGCTTTCTAATGAAAAACTGTTTTTT. Its protein is CASSAIDRGLSNEKLFF.